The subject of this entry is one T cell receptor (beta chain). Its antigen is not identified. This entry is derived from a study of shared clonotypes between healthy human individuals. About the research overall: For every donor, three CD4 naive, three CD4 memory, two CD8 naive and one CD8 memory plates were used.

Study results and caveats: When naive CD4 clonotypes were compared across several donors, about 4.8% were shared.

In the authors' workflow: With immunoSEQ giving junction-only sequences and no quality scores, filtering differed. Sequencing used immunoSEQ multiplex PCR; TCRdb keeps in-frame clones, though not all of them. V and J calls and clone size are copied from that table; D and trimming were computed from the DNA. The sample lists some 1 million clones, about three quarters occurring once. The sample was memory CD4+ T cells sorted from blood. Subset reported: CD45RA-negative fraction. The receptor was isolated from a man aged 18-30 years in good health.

The DNA of the CDR3 is TGTGCCAGCTCACCCTCATTTTCTGATGCTGATTCACCCCTCCACTTT. Its translation: CASSPSFSDADSPLHF. The chain employs TRBV18 and TRBJ1-6; D is unclear. Per the germline V gene, CDR1 is KGHSH and CDR2 is LQKENI. The CDR3 sequence is 16 residues long. V gave up 3 bases and J gave up 8 bases, with 17 bases separating them.